A single sample gave rise to the 8 T cell receptor beta chains below, sequenced in a study of shared clonotypes between healthy human individuals. Some clones are missing from TCRdb's copy, which holds only in-frame ones; the method was immunoSEQ multiplex PCR. In the table there are 450,000 to 500,000 clones, over 75% of which are singletons. Sequencing used PBMCs. The receptors shown here come from a woman aged 40 to 55 in good health. Some clones in this sample may be carry-over from other donors' samples.

The rearrangement links TRBV27 to TRBJ2-3; TRBD1 matches at 8 bases. Germline assignment: CDR1 MNHEY and CDR2 SMNVEV (reference sequence). The CDR3 covers 15 residues. Losses at the gene ends were 6 bases for V and 5 bases for J; bases not matched to a gene: 10. The CDR3 bases are TGTGCCAGCAGCGTCCAGGGGGCAGGGCGAGATACGCAGTATTTT. Its translation: CASSVQGAGRDTQYF.

For this clone: A far larger clone is off by one base, so a read error is likely. The V gene is TRBV6-1, the J gene TRBJ1-1; TRBD1 is a possible D gene (5 bases). V lost 6 bases, J lost 2 bases, and 10 bases lay in between. CDR3 length equals 13 residues. Looked up from germline, CDR1 is MNHNS and CDR2 is SASEGT. CDR3 sequence: CASSAGNNTEAFF. The CDR3 bases are TGTGCCAGCAGCGCAGGGAATAACACTGAAGCTTTCTTT.

For this clone: Different DNA sequences within this sample yield the same CDR3. The chain joins TRBV5-1 to TRBJ2-7, with 9 bases that match TRBD2. V gave up 0 bases and J gave up 4 bases; unmatched junction bases: 5. The CDR3 runs to 15 residues. CDR1 is SGHRS, CDR2 YFSETQ, per germline. This CDR3 reads CASSLGLAGSYEQYF. The DNA for the CDR3 is TGCGCCAGCAGCTTGGGTCTAGCGGGATCTTACGAGCAGTACTTC.

The V gene is TRBV5-1, the J gene TRBJ2-4, with D perhaps TRBD2 (5 bases). The CDR3 runs 14 residues. The V end lost 1 base, the J end lost 8 bases, and 13 bases lay between the germline ends. Per the germline V gene, CDR1 is SGHRS and CDR2 is YFSETQ. The CDR3: CASSLNPHGDIQYF. As DNA, the CDR3 is TGCGCCAGCAGCTTGAATCCCCACGGGGACATTCAGTACTTC.

The rearrangement links TRBV7-9 to TRBJ2-1, with 8 bases identical to TRBD1. Germline CDR1 SEHNR, CDR2 FQNEAQ (reference sequence). V lost 2 bases to trimming and J lost 6 bases; unmatched junction nucleotides: 3. The CDR3 length is 14 residues. The CDR3 DNA reads TGTGCCAGCAGCTTACTCGGACAGGGCAATGAGCAGTTCTTC. Encoded protein: CASSLLGQGNEQFF.

The chain joins TRBV21-1 to TRBJ2-1. TRBV21-1 is a pseudogene segment. The CDR3 covers 16 residues. The CDR3 protein is CASSRWGTCSYNEQFF. For the CDR3, the DNA is TGTGCCAGCAGCCGCTGGGGAACTTGCTCCTACAATGAGCAGTTCTTC.

Remarks on this clone: Other DNA sequences in this sample translate to the same CDR3. The chain links TRBV29-1 to TRBJ2-3; D perhaps matches TRBD2 (5 bases). The CDR3 covers 13 residues. Germline V CDR1 and CDR2: SQVTM, ANQGSEA. Trimming took 4 bases from V and 4 from J, leaving 12 bases between them. The CDR3 here is CSVGRAGADTQYF. CDR3 DNA: TGCAGCGTTGGTCGGGCCGGGGCAGATACGCAGTATTTT.

This clone has a count of ten or more. This sequence joins TRBV6-1 and TRBJ2-7; D is uncertain. Germline values: CDR1 MNHNS, CDR2 SASEGT. The V end was cut by 2 bases, the J end by 0 bases, with 11 bases between. This CDR3 is built from 15 residues. CDR3: CASSELNRSSYEQYF. CDR3 in DNA: TGTGCCAGCAGTGAATTAAACAGAAGCTCCTACGAGCAGTACTTC.